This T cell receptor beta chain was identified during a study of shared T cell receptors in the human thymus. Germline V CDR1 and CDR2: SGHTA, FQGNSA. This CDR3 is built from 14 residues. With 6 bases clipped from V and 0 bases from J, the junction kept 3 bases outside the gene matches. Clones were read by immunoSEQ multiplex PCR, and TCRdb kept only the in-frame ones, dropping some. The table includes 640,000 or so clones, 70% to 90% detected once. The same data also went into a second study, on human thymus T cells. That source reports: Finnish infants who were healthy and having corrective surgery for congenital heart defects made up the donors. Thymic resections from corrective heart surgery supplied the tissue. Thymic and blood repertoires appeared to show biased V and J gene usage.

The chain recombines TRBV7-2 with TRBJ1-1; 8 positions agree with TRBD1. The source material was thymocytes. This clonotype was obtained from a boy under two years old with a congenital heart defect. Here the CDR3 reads CASRDRVLNTEAFF. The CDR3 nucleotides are TGTGCCAGCAGGGACAGGGTTCTGAACACTGAAGCTTTCTTT.